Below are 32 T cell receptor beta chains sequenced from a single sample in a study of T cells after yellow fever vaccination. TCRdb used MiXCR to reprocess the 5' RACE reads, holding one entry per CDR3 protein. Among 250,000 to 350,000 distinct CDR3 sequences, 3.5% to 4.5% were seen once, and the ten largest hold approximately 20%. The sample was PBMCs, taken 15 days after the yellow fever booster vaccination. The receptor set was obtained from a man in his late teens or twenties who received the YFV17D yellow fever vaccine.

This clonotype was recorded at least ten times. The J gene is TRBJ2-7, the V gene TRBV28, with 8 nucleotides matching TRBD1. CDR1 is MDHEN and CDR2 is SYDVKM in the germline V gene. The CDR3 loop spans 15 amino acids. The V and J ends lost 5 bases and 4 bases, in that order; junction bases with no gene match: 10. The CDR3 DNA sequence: TGTGCCAGCAGTGAATCGGGGACAGGCCTTTACGAGCAGTACGTC. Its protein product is CASSESGTGLYEQYV.

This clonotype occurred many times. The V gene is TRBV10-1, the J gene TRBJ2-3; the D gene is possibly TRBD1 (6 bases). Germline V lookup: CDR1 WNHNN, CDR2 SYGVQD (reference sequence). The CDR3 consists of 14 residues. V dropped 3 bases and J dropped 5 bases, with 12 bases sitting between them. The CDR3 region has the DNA TGCGCCAGCAGTGAAGGGCAGGGGTTAGATACGCAGTATTTT. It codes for CASSEGQGLDTQYF.

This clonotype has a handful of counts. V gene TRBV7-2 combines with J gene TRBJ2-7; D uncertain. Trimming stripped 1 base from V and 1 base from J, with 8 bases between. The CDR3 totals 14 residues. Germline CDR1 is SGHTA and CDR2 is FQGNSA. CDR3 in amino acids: CASSLEGWSYEQYF. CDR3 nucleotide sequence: TGTGCCAGCAGCTTAGAGGGTTGGTCCTACGAGCAGTACTTC. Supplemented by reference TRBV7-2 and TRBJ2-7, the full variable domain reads GAGVSQSPSNKVTEKGKDVELRCDPISGHTALYWYRQSLGQGLEFLIYFQGNSAPDKSGLPSDRFSAERTGGSVSTLTIQRTQQEDSAVYLCASSLEGWSYEQYFGPGTRLTVT.

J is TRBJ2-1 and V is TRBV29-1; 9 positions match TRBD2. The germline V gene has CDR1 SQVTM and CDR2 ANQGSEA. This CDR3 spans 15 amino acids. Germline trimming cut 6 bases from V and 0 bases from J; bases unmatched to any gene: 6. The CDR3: CSVGTSPSSYNEQFF. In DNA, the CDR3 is TGCAGCGTAGGGACTAGCCCAAGCTCCTACAATGAGCAGTTCTTC.

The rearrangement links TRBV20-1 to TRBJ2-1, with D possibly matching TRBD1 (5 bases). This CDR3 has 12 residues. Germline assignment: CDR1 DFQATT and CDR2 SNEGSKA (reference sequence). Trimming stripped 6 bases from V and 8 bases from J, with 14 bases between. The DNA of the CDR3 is TGCAGTGCGAGCGACAGTTTCGATGAGCAGTTCTTC. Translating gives CSASDSFDEQFF.

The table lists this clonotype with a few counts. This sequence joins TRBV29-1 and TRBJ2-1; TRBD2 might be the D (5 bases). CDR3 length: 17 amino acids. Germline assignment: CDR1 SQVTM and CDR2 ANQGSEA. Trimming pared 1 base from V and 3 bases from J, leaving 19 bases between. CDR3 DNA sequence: TGCAGCGTTGAAGGCCTCGAGGGCCCAGGCCTCTACAATGAGCAGTTCTTC. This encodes CSVEGLEGPGLYNEQFF.

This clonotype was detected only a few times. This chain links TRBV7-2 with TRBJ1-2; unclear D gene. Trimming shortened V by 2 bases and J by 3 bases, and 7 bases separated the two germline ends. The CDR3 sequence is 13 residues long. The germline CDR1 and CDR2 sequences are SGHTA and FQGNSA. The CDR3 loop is CASSLTPDYGYTF. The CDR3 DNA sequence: TGTGCCAGCAGCTTAACCCCCGACTATGGCTACACCTTC.

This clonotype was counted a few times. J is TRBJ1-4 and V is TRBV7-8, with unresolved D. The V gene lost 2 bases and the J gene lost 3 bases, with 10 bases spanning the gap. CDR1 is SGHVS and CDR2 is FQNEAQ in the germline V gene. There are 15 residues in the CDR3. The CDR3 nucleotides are TGTGCCAGCAGCTTAAAGCGGATCGCTAATGAAAAACTGTTTTTT. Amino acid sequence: CASSLKRIANEKLFF.

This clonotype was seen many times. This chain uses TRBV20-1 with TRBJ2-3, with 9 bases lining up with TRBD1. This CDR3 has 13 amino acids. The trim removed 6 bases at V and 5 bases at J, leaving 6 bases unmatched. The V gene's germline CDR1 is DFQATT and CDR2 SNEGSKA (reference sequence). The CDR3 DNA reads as TGCAGTGCGGAACAGGGGGCGGGAGATACGCAGTATTTT. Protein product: CSAEQGAGDTQYF.

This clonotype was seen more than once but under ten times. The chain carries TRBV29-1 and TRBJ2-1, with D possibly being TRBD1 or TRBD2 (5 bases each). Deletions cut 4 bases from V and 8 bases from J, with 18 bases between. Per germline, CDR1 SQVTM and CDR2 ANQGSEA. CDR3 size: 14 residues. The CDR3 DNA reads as TGCAGCGTTGGAGGGACCCCAGGTCAGGATGAGCAGTTCTTC. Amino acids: CSVGGTPGQDEQFF.

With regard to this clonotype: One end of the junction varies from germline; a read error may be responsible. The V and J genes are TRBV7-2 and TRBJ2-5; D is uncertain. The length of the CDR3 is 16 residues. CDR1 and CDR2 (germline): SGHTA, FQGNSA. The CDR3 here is CASSLGWRRPAETKYF. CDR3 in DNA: TGTGCCAGCAGCTTAGGCTGGCGCAGGCCGGCGGAGACCAAGTACTTC.

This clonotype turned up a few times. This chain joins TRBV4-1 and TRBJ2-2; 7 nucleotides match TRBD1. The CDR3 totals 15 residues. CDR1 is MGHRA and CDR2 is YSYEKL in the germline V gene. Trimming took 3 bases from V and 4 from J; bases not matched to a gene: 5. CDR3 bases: TGCGCCAGCAGCCACCCACAGGGGAGCACCGGGGAGCTGTTTTTT. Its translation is CASSHPQGSTGELFF.

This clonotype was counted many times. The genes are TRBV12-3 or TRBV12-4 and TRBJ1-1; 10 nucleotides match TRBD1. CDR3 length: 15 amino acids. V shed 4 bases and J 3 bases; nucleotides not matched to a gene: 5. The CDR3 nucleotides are TGTGCCAGCAGTTGGGGGACAGGGGCGGACACTGAAGCTTTCTTT. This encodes CASSWGTGADTEAFF.

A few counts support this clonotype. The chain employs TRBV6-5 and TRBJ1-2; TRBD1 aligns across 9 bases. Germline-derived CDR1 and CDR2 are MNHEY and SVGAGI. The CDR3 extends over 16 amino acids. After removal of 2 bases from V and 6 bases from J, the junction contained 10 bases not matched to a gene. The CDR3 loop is CASSYGGGTGYNGYTF. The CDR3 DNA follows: TGTGCCAGCAGTTACGGAGGCGGGACAGGGTATAATGGCTACACCTTC.

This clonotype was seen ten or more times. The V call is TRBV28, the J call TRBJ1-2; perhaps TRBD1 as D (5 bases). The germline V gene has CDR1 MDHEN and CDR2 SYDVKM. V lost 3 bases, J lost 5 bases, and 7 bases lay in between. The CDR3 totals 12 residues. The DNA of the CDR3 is TGTGCCAGCAGTTTTGGGGCGTATGGCTACACCTTC. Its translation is CASSFGAYGYTF.

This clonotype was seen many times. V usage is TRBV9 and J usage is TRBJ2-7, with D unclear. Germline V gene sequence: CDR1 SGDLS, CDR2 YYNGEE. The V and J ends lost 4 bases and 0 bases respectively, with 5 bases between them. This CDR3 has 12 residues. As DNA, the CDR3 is TGTGCCAGCAGCCCTCGCTCCTACGAGCAGTACGTC. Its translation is CASSPRSYEQYV.

The CDR3, as DNA: TGTGCCTGGAGTGTAAGGGGGGATGAAGCTTTCTTT. Protein: CAWSVRGDEAFF. The chain joins TRBV30 to TRBJ1-1, with a tentative D call TRBD1 (6 bases). The germline V and J ends were trimmed by 0 bases and 7 bases, with 9 bases remaining between them. Germline values: CDR1 GTSNPN, CDR2 SVGIG (reference sequence). The CDR3 runs 12 residues.

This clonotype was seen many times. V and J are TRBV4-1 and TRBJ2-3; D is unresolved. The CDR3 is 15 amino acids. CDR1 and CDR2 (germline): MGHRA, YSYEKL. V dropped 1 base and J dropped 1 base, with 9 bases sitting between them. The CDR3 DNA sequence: TGCGCCAGCAGCCAAGGCTCGGATGGCACAGATACGCAGTATTTT. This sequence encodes CASSQGSDGTDTQYF.

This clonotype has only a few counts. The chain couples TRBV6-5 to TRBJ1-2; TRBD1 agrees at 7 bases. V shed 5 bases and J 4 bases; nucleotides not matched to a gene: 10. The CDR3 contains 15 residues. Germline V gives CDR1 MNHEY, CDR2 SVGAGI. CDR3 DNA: TGTGCCAGCAGTCGCCGACAGGGAGTCGGCTATGGCTACACCTTC. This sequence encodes CASSRRQGVGYGYTF.

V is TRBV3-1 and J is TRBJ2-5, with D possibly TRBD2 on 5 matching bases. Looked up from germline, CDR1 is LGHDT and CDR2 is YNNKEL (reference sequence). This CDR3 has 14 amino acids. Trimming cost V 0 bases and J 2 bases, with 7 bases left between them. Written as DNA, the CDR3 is TGTGCCAGCAGCCAAGATTCGGGACAAGAGACCCAGTACTTC. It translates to CASSQDSGQETQYF.

CDR3 sequence reads: CASSSYLDKLEAFF. The CDR3 coding sequence is TGCGCCAGCAGCTCCTACTTGGACAAACTCGAAGCTTTCTTT. J is TRBJ1-1 and V is TRBV5-1; D may be TRBD1 (5 bases). CDR3 length: 14 residues. The germline V gene encodes CDR1 SGHRS and CDR2 YFSETQ. With 3 bases removed from V and 8 bases from J, the gap between germline ends came to 17 bases.

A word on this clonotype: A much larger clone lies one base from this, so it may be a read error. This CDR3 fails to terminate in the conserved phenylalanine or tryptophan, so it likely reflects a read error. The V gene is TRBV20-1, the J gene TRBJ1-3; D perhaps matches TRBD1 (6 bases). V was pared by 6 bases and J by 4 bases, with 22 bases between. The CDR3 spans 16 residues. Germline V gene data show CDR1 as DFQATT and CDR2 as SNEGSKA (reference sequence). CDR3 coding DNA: TGCAGTGCAACCCGGCCCCGGGGGGCGGGGGGAAACACCATATATATT. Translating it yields CSATRPRGAGGNTIYI.

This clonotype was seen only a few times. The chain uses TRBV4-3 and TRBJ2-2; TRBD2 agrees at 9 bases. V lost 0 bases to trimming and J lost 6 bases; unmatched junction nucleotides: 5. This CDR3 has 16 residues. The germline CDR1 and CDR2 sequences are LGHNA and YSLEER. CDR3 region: CASSQDAGGVPGELFF. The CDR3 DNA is TGCGCCAGCAGCCAAGATGCGGGGGGGGTCCCCGGGGAGCTGTTTTTT.

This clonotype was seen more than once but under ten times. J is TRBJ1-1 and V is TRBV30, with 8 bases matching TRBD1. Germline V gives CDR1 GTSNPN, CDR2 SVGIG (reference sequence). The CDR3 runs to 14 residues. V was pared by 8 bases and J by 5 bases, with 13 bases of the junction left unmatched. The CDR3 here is CASETQGARTEAFF. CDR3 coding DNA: TGTGCCAGCGAAACTCAGGGGGCGCGAACTGAAGCTTTCTTT. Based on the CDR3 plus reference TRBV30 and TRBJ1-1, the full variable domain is SQTIHQWPATLVQPVGSPLSLECTVEGTSNPNLYWYRQAAGRGLQLLFYSVGIGQISSEVPQNLSASRPQDRQFILSSKKLLLSDSGFYLCASETQGARTEAFFGQGTRLTVV.

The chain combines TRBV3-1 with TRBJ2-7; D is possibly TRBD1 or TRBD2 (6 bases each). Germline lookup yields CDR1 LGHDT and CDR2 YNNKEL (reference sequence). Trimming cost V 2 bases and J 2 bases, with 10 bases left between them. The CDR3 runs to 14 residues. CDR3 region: CASSQRGGPYEQYF. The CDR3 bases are TGTGCCAGCAGCCAAAGAGGGGGGCCCTACGAGCAGTACTTC.

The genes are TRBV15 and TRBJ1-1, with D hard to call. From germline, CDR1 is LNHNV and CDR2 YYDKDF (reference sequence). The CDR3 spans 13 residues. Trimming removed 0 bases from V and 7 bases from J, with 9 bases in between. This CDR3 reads CATSRDPDGEAFF. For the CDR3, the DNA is TGTGCCACCAGCAGAGATCCCGACGGTGAAGCTTTCTTT.

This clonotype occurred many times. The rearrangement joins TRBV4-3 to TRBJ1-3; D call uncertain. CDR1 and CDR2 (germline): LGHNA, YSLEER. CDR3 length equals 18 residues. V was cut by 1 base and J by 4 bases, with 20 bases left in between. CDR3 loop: CASSQGHAGMGVGNTIYF. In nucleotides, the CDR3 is TGCGCCAGCAGCCAAGGTCACGCGGGGATGGGAGTCGGAAACACCATATATTTT.

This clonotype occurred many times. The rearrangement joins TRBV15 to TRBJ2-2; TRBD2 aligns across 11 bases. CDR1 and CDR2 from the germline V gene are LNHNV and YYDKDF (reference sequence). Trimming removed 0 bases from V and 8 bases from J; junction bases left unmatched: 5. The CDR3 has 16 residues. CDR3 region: CATSRDLAGGVGELFF. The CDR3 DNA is TGTGCCACCAGCAGAGACCTAGCGGGGGGTGTGGGGGAGCTGTTTTTT.

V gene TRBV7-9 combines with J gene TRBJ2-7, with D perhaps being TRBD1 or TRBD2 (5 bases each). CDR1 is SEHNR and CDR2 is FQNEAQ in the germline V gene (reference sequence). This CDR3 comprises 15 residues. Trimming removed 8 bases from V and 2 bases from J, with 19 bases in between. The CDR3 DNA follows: TGTGCCAGCGGGCCGGGACGAGGCTTAACCTACGAGCAGTACTTC. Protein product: CASGPGRGLTYEQYF.

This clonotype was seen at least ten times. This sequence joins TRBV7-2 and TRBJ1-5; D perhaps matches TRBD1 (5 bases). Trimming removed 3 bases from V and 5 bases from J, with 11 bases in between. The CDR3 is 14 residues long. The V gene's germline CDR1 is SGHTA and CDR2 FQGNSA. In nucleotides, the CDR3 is TGTGCCAGCAGCTTTGGTGGGGCACATCAGCCCCAGCATTTT. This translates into CASSFGGAHQPQHF.

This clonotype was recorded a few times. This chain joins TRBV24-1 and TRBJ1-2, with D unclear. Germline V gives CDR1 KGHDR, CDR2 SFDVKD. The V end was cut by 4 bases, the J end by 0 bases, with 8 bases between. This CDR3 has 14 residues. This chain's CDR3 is CATSDPGTNYGYTF. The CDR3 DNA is TGTGCCACCAGTGACCCCGGGACTAACTATGGCTACACCTTC.

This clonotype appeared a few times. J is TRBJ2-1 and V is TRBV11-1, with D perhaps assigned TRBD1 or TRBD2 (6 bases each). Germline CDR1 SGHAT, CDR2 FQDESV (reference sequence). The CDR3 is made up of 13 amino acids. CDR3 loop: CATRGLGHNEQFF. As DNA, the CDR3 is TGTGCGACCCGGGGGCTGGGGCACAATGAGCAGTTCTTC.